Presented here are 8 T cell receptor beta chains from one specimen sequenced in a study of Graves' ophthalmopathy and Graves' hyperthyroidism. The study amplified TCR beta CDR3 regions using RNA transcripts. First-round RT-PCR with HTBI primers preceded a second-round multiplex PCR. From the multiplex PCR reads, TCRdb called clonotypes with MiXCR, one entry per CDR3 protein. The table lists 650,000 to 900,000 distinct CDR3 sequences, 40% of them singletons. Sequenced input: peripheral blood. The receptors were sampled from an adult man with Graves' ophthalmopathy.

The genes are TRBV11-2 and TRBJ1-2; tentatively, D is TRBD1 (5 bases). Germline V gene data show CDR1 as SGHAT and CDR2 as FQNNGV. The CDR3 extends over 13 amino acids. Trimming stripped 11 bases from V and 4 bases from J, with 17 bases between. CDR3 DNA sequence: TGTGCCGCAGGAAAAGGAGGGGTCTATGGCTACACCTTC. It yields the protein CAAGKGGVYGYTF. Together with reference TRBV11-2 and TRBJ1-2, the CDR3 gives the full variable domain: EAGVAQSPRYKIIEKRQSVAFWCNPISGHATLYWYQQILGQGPKLLIQFQNNGVVDDSQLPKDRFSAERLKGVDSTLKIQPAKLEDSAVYLCAAGKGGVYGYTFGSGTRLTVV.

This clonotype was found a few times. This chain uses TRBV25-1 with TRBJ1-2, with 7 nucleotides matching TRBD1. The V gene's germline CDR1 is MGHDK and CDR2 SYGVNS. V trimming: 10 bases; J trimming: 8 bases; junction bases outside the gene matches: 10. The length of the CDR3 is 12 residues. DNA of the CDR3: TGTGCCATCGACGACAGGGAGGGCGGCTACACCTTC. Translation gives CAIDDREGGYTF.

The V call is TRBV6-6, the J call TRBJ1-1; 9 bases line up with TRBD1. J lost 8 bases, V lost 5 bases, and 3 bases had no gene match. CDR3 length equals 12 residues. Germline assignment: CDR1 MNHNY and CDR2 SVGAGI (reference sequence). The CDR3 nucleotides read TGTGCCAGCAGTGGACAGGGGTTGGAAGCTTTCTTT. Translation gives CASSGQGLEAFF.

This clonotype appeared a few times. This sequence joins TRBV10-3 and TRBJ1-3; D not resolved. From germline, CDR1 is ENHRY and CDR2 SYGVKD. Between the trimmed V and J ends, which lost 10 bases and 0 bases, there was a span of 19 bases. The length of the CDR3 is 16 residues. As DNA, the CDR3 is TGTGCCAGCAGCCCCTTGCAGGAAAGCTCTGGAAACACCATATATTTT. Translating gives CASSPLQESSGNTIYF.

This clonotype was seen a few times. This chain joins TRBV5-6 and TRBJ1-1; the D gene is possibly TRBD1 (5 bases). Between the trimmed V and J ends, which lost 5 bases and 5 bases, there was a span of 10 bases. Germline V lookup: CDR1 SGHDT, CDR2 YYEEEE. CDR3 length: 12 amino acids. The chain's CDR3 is CASRWGRTEAFF. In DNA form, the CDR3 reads TGTGCCAGCAGGTGGGGGAGGACTGAAGCTTTCTTT.

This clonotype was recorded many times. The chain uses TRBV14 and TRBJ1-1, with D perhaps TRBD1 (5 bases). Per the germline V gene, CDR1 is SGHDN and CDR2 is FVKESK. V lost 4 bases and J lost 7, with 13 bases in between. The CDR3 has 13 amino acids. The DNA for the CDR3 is TGTGCCAGCAGCCTTATCCGGGACGGTGAAGCTTTCTTT. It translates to CASSLIRDGEAFF.

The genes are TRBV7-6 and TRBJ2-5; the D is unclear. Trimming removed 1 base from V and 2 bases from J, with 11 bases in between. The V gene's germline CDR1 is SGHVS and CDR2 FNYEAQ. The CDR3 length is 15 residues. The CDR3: CASSLGGAEQETQYF. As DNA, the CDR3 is TGTGCCAGCAGCTTAGGCGGAGCCGAACAAGAGACCCAGTACTTC.

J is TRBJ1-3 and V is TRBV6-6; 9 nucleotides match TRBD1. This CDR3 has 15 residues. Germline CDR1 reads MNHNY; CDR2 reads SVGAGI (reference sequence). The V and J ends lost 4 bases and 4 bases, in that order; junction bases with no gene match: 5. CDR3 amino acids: CASSSPGTGGNTIYF. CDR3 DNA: TGTGCCAGCAGTTCCCCCGGGACAGGGGGAAACACCATATATTTT.